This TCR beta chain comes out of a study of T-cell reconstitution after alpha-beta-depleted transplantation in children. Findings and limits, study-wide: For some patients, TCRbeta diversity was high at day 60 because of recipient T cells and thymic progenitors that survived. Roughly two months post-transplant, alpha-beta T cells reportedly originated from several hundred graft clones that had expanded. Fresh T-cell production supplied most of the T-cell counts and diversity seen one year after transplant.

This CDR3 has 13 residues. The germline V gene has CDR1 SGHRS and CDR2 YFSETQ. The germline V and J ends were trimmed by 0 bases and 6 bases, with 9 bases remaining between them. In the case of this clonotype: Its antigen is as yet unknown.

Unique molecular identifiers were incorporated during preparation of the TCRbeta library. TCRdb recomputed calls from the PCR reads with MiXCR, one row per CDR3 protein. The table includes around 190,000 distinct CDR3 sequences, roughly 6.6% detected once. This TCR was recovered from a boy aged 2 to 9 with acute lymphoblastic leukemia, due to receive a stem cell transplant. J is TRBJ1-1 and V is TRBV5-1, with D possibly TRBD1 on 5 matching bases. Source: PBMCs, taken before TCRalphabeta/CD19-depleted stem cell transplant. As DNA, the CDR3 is TGCGCCAGCAGCTTGGCTTGGGACGCTGAAGCTTTCTTT. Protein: CASSLAWDAEAFF.